These 20 T cell receptor beta chains were all obtained from the same sample, sequenced in a study of T cell changes during pregnancy in multiple sclerosis (dated by TCRdb to 2018 to 2020). The protocol used for the library was the immunoSEQ multiplex PCR assay. TCRdb took this table from immuneACCESS and kept in-frame rearrangements with V and J called. Such tables lack part of the clones; where checked against another copy, unresolved V genes explain under half of the gap, and the rest is unexplained. In this sample the table shows 25,000 to 30,000 clones, 89% of which occur a single time. Around 0.6% of the sample rests with the top ten. Source: CD4+ T cells from peripheral blood mononuclear cells, taken in the first trimester of pregnancy. All receptors come from a female donor in good health, enrolled as a control in a pregnancy study.

The genes are TRBV15 and TRBJ2-1; possibly TRBD1 for D (6 bases). Germline CDR1 is LNHNV and CDR2 is YYDKDF (reference sequence). V was pared by 5 bases and J by 0 bases, with 11 bases between. The CDR3 has 15 amino acids. Here the CDR3 reads CATSGDRRSYNEQFF. The CDR3 DNA follows: TGTGCCACCAGCGGCGACAGGCGCTCCTACAATGAGCAGTTCTTC.

The V and J genes are TRBV2 and TRBJ2-7; 9 positions agree with TRBD2. Unmatched junction bases numbered 6, after V lost 6 bases and J lost 6 bases. The CDR3 consists of 13 residues. Per the germline V gene, CDR1 is SNHLY and CDR2 is FYNNEI. This CDR3 reads CASRLAGVAEQYF. Written as DNA, the CDR3 is TGTGCCAGCAGGTTAGCGGGAGTCGCCGAGCAGTACTTC.

This clone has just one count. The V call is TRBV11-2, the J call TRBJ2-7; no clear D gene. Germline CDR1 SGHAT, CDR2 FQNNGV. Trimming took off 2 bases at V and 3 bases at J, with 14 bases between the two ends. The CDR3 sequence is 15 residues long. The CDR3 DNA reads as TGTGCCAGCAGCTTATCCCAGGTTGCCCGCTACGAGCAGTACTTC. It specifies CASSLSQVARYEQYF. The full variable domain, with the rest looked up from reference TRBV11-2 and TRBJ2-7, is EAGVAQSPRYKIIEKRQSVAFWCNPISGHATLYWYQQILGQGPKLLIQFQNNGVVDDSQLPKDRFSAERLKGVDSTLKIQPAKLEDSAVYLCASSLSQVARYEQYFGPGTRLTVT.

This clone was found once. The chain has TRBV9 and TRBJ2-1; 8 bases fit TRBD1. The germline gives CDR1 SGDLS, CDR2 YYNGEE. The CDR3 has 14 amino acids. V was clipped by 2 bases and J by 6 bases; unmatched bases: 4. CDR3 sequence: CASSVQGASNEQFF. CDR3 sequence (DNA): TGTGCCAGCAGCGTGCAGGGGGCGAGCAATGAGCAGTTCTTC.

This sequence joins TRBV29-1 and TRBJ2-5, with 8 bases aligning to TRBD2. The germline V gene has CDR1 SQVTM and CDR2 ANQGSEA. V lost 4 bases to trimming and J lost 2 bases; unmatched junction nucleotides: 9. The CDR3 runs 15 residues. CDR3 bases: TGCAGCGTTGTCCCAGCGGGGGTTATTCAAGAGACCCAGTACTTC. It yields the protein CSVVPAGVIQETQYF.

The chain has TRBV19 and TRBJ2-2; no reliable D call. Trimming took off 3 bases at V and 8 bases at J, with 7 bases between the two ends. Germline V lookup: CDR1 LNHDA, CDR2 SQIVND (reference sequence). The CDR3 totals 12 residues. The CDR3 is CASSIGQGELFF. DNA of the CDR3: TGTGCCAGTAGTATTGGTCAGGGGGAGCTGTTTTTT.

V and J are TRBV9 and TRBJ2-1; tentatively, D is TRBD2 (5 bases). The CDR3 consists of 12 residues. CDR1 is SGDLS and CDR2 is YYNGEE in the germline V gene. V lost 3 bases, J lost 6 bases, and 7 bases lay in between. The CDR3: CASSARGNEQFF. In nucleotides, the CDR3 is TGTGCCAGCAGCGCCCGGGGCAATGAGCAGTTCTTC.

This rearrangement joins TRBV7-2 to TRBJ1-3, with unresolved D. Germline-derived CDR1 and CDR2 are SGHTA and FQGNSA. Trimming removed 4 bases from V and 4 bases from J, with 14 bases in between. CDR3 length: 15 amino acids. The CDR3 loop reads CASSSAGLLGNTIYF. The CDR3 DNA reads TGTGCCAGCAGCTCGGCGGGGTTACTCGGAAACACCATATATTTT.

In DNA, the CDR3 is TGTGCCAGTGGGTCCTACAGTCAGCCCCAGCATTTT. Translating it yields CASGSYSQPQHF. This chain joins TRBV6-5 and TRBJ1-5; D gene ambiguous. V dropped 9 bases and J dropped 6 bases, with 12 bases sitting between them. The germline V gene encodes CDR1 MNHEY and CDR2 SVGAGI. This CDR3 is 12 amino acids long.

Here the CDR3 reads CASSQGQGDEQYF. The CDR3 DNA is TGTGCCAGCAGCCAAGGACAGGGGGATGAGCAGTACTTC. The rearrangement joins TRBV11-3 to TRBJ2-7; 10 bases align to TRBD1. The CDR3 consists of 13 residues. V was clipped by 5 bases and J by 7 bases; unmatched bases: 5. The germline V gene has CDR1 SGHNT and CDR2 YENEEA.

The chain combines TRBV30 with TRBJ2-6; possible D gene TRBD2, 6 bases. Germline loops: CDR1 GTSNPN, CDR2 SVGIG (reference sequence). CDR3 size: 16 residues. The V end lost 2 bases, the J end lost 1 base, and 12 bases lay between the germline ends. CDR3 amino acids: CAWSSGSYSGANVLTF. CDR3 DNA: TGTGCCTGGAGTTCCGGGAGCTATTCTGGGGCCAACGTCCTGACTTTC.

V is TRBV28 and J is TRBJ2-7; 8 bases match TRBD1. V was clipped by 7 bases and J by 1 base; unmatched bases: 3. CDR1 is MDHEN, CDR2 SYDVKM, per germline. This CDR3 has 13 residues. CDR3 sequence (DNA): TGTGCCAGCAAGACAGGGGATTCCTACGAGCAGTACTTC. Protein sequence: CASKTGDSYEQYF.

The chain combines TRBV11-2 with TRBJ2-1, with D possibly matching TRBD1 (6 bases). CDR3 length: 14 residues. The germline V gene encodes CDR1 SGHAT and CDR2 FQNNGV. Trimming cost V 1 base and J 10 bases, with 14 bases left between them. CDR3 region: CASSLGPQGYEQFF. For the CDR3, the DNA is TGTGCCAGCAGCTTAGGCCCCCAGGGGTACGAGCAGTTCTTC.

In nucleotides, the CDR3 is TGTGCCAGCCCCTCCGGTCTCGGGAGAGGAAACACCATATATTTT. This gives the protein CASPSGLGRGNTIYF. The chain joins TRBV7-9 to TRBJ1-3; D is unresolved. Germline CDR1 reads SEHNR; CDR2 reads FQNEAQ (reference sequence). Trimming removed 8 bases from V and 4 bases from J, with 18 bases in between. The CDR3 contains 15 residues.

This chain connects TRBV30 to TRBJ2-5; 8 bases are shared with TRBD1. V gave up 3 bases and J gave up 0 bases; unmatched junction bases: 3. The CDR3 spans 14 residues. Per the germline V gene, CDR1 is GTSNPN and CDR2 is SVGIG (reference sequence). The CDR3, as DNA: TGTGCCTGGAGAGGACAGGGCCACCAAGAGACCCAGTACTTC. Its translation is CAWRGQGHQETQYF.

This chain connects TRBV7-3 to TRBJ2-5; 11 nucleotides match TRBD2. The V and J ends lost 5 bases and 5 bases, in that order; junction bases with no gene match: 7. The germline gives CDR1 SGHTA, CDR2 FQGTGA. The CDR3 runs 15 residues. The CDR3 coding sequence is TGTGCCAGCAGCCTCACTAGCGGGAGATCGGAGACCCAGTACTTC. This gives the protein CASSLTSGRSETQYF.

The genes are TRBV19 and TRBJ1-2, with TRBD1 identical over 9 bases. CDR1 is LNHDA, CDR2 SQIVND, per germline (reference sequence). V lost 8 bases to trimming and J lost 4 bases; unmatched junction nucleotides: 5. There are 13 residues in the CDR3. In DNA form, the CDR3 reads TGTGCCAGTGTGGGACAGGGCGGCTATGGCTACACCTTC. The encoded protein is CASVGQGGYGYTF.

The chain links TRBV7-8 to TRBJ2-5, with a tentative D call TRBD1 (6 bases). The germline V gene encodes CDR1 SGHVS and CDR2 FQNEAQ. The CDR3 loop spans 15 amino acids. Trimming left V 3 bases short and J 0 bases short, with 11 bases between. The CDR3 coding sequence is TGTGCCAGCAGCTTGGGGCAGGGGTACCAAGAGACCCAGTACTTC. Amino acid sequence: CASSLGQGYQETQYF.

The chain joins TRBV12-2 to TRBJ2-3; the table's TRBD2 call for D was not verified on the DNA. TRBV12-2 is labeled a pseudogene. This CDR3 has 18 amino acids. DNA of the CDR3: TGTGCAAGTCGCTTAGGGGGACTAGCGGGAGAGGGCACAGATACGCAGTATTTT. It encodes CASRLGGLAGEGTDTQYF.

The chain is built from TRBV6-4 and TRBJ2-1; 14 nucleotides match TRBD2. The CDR3 consists of 16 residues. CDR1 and CDR2 (germline): MRHNA, SNTAGT. V gave up 6 bases and J gave up 6 bases; unmatched junction bases: 7. The CDR3 DNA reads as TGTGCCAGCAGCGACCAGGGACTAGCGGGAGCCAATGAGCAGTTCTTC. The encoded protein is CASSDQGLAGANEQFF.